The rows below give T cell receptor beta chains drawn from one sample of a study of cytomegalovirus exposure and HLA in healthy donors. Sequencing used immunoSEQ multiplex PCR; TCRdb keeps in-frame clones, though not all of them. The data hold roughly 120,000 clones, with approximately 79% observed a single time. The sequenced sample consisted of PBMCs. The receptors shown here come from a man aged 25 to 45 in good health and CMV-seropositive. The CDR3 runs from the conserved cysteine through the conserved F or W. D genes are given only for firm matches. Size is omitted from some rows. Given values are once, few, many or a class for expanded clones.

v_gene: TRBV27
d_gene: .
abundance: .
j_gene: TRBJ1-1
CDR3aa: CASSSPGGKAFF
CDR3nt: TGTGCCAGCAGTTCCCCTGGAGGGAAAGCTTTCTTT

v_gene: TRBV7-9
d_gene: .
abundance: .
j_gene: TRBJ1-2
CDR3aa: CASMRRDPDNYDGYTF
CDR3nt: TGTGCCAGCATGCGGCGGGATCCCGATAACTATGATGGCTACACCTTC

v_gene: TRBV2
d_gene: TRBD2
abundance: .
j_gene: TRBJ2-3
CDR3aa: CASRDLGLAADTQYF
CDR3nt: TGTGCCAGCAGGGACCTGGGACTAGCGGCAGATACGCAGTATTTT

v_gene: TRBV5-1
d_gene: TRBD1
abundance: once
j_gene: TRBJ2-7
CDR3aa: CASSLGTGETSYEQYF
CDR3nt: TGCGCCAGCAGCCTAGGGACAGGAGAAACCTCCTACGAGCAGTACTTC

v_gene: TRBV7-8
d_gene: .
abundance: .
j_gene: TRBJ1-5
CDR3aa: CASSYRAGNQPQHF
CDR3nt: TGTGCCAGCAGCTACAGGGCTGGCAATCAGCCCCAGCATTTT

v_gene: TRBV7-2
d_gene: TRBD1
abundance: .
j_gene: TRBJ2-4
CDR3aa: CASSHRTGENIQYF
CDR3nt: TGTGCCAGCAGCCACCGGACAGGAGAAAACATTCAGTACTTC

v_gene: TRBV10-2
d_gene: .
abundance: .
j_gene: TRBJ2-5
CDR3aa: CASSELAMGETQYF
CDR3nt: TGCGCCAGCAGTGAGTTAGCGATGGGGGAGACCCAGTACTTC

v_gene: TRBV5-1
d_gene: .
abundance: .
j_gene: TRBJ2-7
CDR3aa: CASSLGHDSYEQYF
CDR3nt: TGCGCCAGCAGCTTGGGACACGACTCCTACGAGCAGTACTTC

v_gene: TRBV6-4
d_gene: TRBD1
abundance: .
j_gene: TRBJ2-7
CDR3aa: CASSEQTGDHEQYF
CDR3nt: TGTGCCAGCAGTGAACAGACAGGGGACCACGAGCAGTACTTC

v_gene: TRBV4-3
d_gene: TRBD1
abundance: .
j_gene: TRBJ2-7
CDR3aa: CASSQRGGESYEQYF
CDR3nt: TGCGCCAGCAGCCAAAGAGGGGGCGAGTCCTACGAGCAGTACTTC

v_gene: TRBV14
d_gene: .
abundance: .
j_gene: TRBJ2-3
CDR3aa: CASSNSLLGVADTQYF
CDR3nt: TGTGCCAGCAGCAACAGCCTCCTAGGGGTCGCAGATACGCAGTATTTT

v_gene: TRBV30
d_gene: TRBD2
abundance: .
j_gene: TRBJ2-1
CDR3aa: CAWERGGSYNEQFF
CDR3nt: TGTGCCTGGGAGCGGGGGGGGTCCTACAATGAGCAGTTCTTC

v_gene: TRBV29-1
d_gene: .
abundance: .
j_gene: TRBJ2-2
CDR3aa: CSVTTGTGELFF
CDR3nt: TGCAGCGTTACCACGGGGACCGGGGAGCTGTTTTTT

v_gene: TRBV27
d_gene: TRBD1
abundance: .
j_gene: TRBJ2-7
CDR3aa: CASSPGQAYEQYF
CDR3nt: TGTGCCAGCAGTCCAGGACAGGCTTACGAGCAGTACTTC

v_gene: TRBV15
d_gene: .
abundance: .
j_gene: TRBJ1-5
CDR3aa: CATSFGGGGQPQHF
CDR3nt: TGTGCCACCAGCTTCGGAGGCGGGGGACAGCCCCAGCATTTT

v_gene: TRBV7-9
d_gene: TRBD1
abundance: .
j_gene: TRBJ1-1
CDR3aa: CASSSRQGGTEAFF
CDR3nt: TGTGCCAGCAGCTCCCGACAGGGTGGGACTGAAGCTTTCTTT

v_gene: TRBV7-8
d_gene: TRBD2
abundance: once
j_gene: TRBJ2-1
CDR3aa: CASSFYSGGAKNEQFF
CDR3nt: TGTGCCAGCAGCTTCTATAGCGGGGGGGCCAAAAATGAGCAGTTCTTC

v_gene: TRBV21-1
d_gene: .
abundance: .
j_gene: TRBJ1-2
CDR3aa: CASSFRQGHFGYGYTF
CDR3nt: TGTGCCAGCAGTTTCAGACAGGGGCATTTTGGCTATGGCTACACCTTC

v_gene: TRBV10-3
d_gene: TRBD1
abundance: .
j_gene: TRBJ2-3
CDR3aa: CAINTGGTDTQYF
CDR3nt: TGTGCCATCAACACAGGGGGCACAGATACGCAGTATTTT

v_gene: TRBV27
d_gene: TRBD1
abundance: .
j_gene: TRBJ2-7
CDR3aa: CASSRTGGYEQYF
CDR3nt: TGTGCCAGCAGTCGGACAGGGGGCTACGAGCAGTACTTC

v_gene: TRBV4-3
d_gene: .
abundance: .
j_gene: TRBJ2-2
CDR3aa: CASSQLGGRIGGANTGELFF
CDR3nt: TGCGCCAGCAGCCAACTAGGGGGCAGAATAGGAGGGGCGAACACCGGGGAGCTGTTTTTT

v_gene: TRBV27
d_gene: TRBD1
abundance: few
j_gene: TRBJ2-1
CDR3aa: CASSLSISSTGQGFF
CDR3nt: TGTGCCAGCAGTTTATCGATCTCCTCGACGGGACAGGGTTTCTTC

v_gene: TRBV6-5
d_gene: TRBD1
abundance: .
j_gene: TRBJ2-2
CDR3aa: CASSPAGQGTGELFF
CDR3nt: TGTGCCAGCAGCCCGGCCGGACAGGGGACCGGGGAGCTGTTTTTT

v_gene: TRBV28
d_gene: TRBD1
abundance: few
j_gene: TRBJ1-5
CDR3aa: CASGRGRNQPQHF
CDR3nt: TGTGCCAGCGGCAGGGGGCGTAATCAGCCCCAGCATTTT

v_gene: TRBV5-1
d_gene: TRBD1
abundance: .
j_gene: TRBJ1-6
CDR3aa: CASSLRDRGNSPLHF
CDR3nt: TGCGCCAGCAGCTTGAGGGACAGGGGAAATTCACCCCTCCACTTT

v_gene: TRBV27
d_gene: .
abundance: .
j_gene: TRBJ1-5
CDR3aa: CASSWAANQPQHF
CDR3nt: TGTGCCAGCAGTTGGGCAGCCAATCAGCCCCAGCATTTT

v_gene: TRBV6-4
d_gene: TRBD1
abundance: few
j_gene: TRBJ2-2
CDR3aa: CASSDLQGSGELFF
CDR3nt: TGTGCCAGCAGTGACCTACAGGGGTCCGGGGAGCTGTTTTTT

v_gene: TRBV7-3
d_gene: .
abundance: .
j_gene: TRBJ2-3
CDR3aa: CASSPGTGTDTQYF
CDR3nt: TGTGCCAGCAGCCCGGGGACTGGAACAGATACGCAGTATTTT

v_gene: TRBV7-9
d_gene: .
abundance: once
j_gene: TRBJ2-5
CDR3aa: CASSSGMTPTETQYF
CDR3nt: TGTGCCAGCAGCTCCGGGATGACCCCGACAGAGACCCAGTACTTC